This is a list of T cell receptor beta chains from one sample in a study of T cell responses to AZD1222 COVID-19 vaccine. Data came from immunoSEQ multiplex PCR; TCRdb stores just in-frame clones and leaves some out. The sample contains around 200,000 clones, approximately 92% of which appear only once. The sequenced sample was peripheral blood, obtained 28 days after the second dose of the MenACWY control vaccine. These receptors were obtained from an adult who received the MenACWY meningococcal vaccine as a control. Each CDR3 is given with its conserved first and last residue. The D gene is left open where the match is weak. Only some rows state a clone size, as once, few, many or a class for expanded clones.

d_call	clone_size	v_call	j_call	cdr3_nt	cdr3_aa
-	-	TRBV6-6	TRBJ1-2	TGTGCCAGCCAATTCGGGCGATCCAGGGGTGGCTATGGCTACACCTTC	CASQFGRSRGGYGYTF
-	-	TRBV4-2	TRBJ1-1	TGTGCCAGCAGCAAAGCCGGCGGGGGGCAAGGCACTGAAGCTTTCTTT	CASSKAGGGQGTEAFF
-	-	TRBV7-2	TRBJ2-1	TGTGCCAGCAGCTTATCGATACAGGCCCCCAATGAGCAGTTCTTC	CASSLSIQAPNEQFF
TRBD1	-	TRBV11-3	TRBJ1-4	TGTGCCAGCAGCGTGGACAGGGGGCTCCGAACTAATGAAAAACTGTTTTTT	CASSVDRGLRTNEKLFF
-	few	TRBV10-1	TRBJ1-1	TGCGCCAGCAGCAGGACGGGGAACACTGAAGCTTTCTTT	CASSRTGNTEAFF
-	-	TRBV6-5	TRBJ2-1	TGTGCCAGCAGCCCGGACGGAAGCTCCTACAATGAGCAGTTCTTC	CASSPDGSSYNEQFF
-	-	TRBV12-3/TRBV12-4	TRBJ1-1	TGTGCCAGTCAGTTTACGGTGAACACTGAAGCTTTCTTT	CASQFTVNTEAFF
-	-	TRBV7-2	TRBJ2-7	TGTGCCAGCAGCTTAGGTGATAGGGGCCGCTACGAGCAGTACTTC	CASSLGDRGRYEQYF
-	-	TRBV19	TRBJ1-2	TGTGCCAGTAGTATAACCGGGGAGGTCTACTATGGCTACACCTTC	CASSITGEVYYGYTF
-	-	TRBV28	TRBJ2-2	TGTGCCAGCAGTTTATCCACCGGGGAGCTGTTTTTT	CASSLSTGELFF
-	-	TRBV27	TRBJ1-4	TGTGCCAGCAGTGTCCATGGGGCTAATGAAAAACTGTTTTTT	CASSVHGANEKLFF
TRBD1	-	TRBV19	TRBJ1-5	TGTGCCAGTAGTAGACAGGGGGCGCGAGGCAATCAGCCCCAGCATTTT	CASSRQGARGNQPQHF
-	-	TRBV10-3	TRBJ2-1	TGTGCCATCAGCGCTGAGATGCCGAATGAGCAGTTCTTC	CAISAEMPNEQFF
-	-	TRBV3-1/TRBV3-2	TRBJ1-1	TGTGCCAGCAGCCTAACGGGGGGGGGTACTGAAGCTTTCTTT	CASSLTGGGTEAFF
TRBD1	once	TRBV4-2	TRBJ2-1	TGTGCCAGCAGCCAAGGGACAGGGGGTTACAATGAGCAGTTCTTC	CASSQGTGGYNEQFF
-	-	TRBV28	TRBJ2-7	TGTGCCAGCGAGAAGTACCCCTCCTACGAGCAGTACTTC	CASEKYPSYEQYF
-	-	TRBV7-6	TRBJ1-5	TGTGCCAGCAGCCCCTTGGGAGGGTACAATCAGCCCCAGCATTTT	CASSPLGGYNQPQHF
-	-	TRBV4-2	TRBJ1-3	TGTGCCAGCAGCCAAGATGTCGAAACTGGAAACACCATATATTTT	CASSQDVETGNTIYF
-	-	TRBV6-5	TRBJ2-7	TGTGCCAGCAGCCGTGACAGAAGCTCCTACGAGCAGTACTTC	CASSRDRSSYEQYF
-	-	TRBV3-1/TRBV3-2	TRBJ1-4	TGTGCCAGCAGCCAAGCACCTGCAACTAATGAAAAACTGTTTTTT	CASSQAPATNEKLFF
TRBD1	-	TRBV29-1	TRBJ2-7	TGCAGCGTTGTAACAGGGGCCTACGAGCAGTACTTC	CSVVTGAYEQYF
-	-	TRBV6-5	TRBJ1-6	TGTGCCAGCAGTTTGGAGATCGGAGTAGGACCCCTCCACTTT	CASSLEIGVGPLHF
-	-	TRBV6-5	TRBJ1-4	TGTGCCAGCAGTTACGGCGGTAATGAAAAACTGTTTTTT	CASSYGGNEKLFF
-	-	TRBV12-3/TRBV12-4	TRBJ1-1	TGTGCCAGCAGTTTCATCCGGGAAGAAGCTTTCTTT	CASSFIREEAFF
TRBD2	-	TRBV4-2	TRBJ2-1	TGTGCCAGCAGCCGCCTCTGGGGGGGAAACAATGAGCAGTTCTTC	CASSRLWGGNNEQFF
-	-	TRBV11-2	TRBJ1-1	TGTGCCAGCACCCACTACGGAAACACTGAAGCTTTCTTT	CASTHYGNTEAFF
TRBD2	few	TRBV7-6	TRBJ2-1	TGTGCCAGCAGCTTAGTTGCGGGGGGTGGGTATGAGCAGTTCTTC	CASSLVAGGGYEQFF
TRBD1	-	TRBV18	TRBJ1-1	TGTGCCAGCTCACCCGGACAGGGCCACGCTGAAGCTTTCTTT	CASSPGQGHAEAFF
-	-	TRBV9	TRBJ1-3	TGTGCCAGCAGCGGAGGTTCGAGGACTACTGGAAACACCATATATTTT	CASSGGSRTTGNTIYF
TRBD1	-	TRBV27	TRBJ1-6	TGTGCCAGCAGTTCAGAGGGACAGGGAGCGGTTTCACCCCTCCACTTT	CASSSEGQGAVSPLHF
-	once	TRBV2	TRBJ1-5	TGTGCCAGCAGTGACGTGGTTGGGCAGCCCCAGCATTTT	CASSDVVGQPQHF
-	-	TRBV5-4	TRBJ1-3	TGTGCCAGCACCGCGGGGGGGGGAGCTGGAAACACCATATATTTT	CASTAGGGAGNTIYF
-	-	TRBV30	TRBJ1-4	TGTGCCTGGGGCCCTGGTTTGGGGGAGGCTAATGAAAAACTGTTTTTT	CAWGPGLGEANEKLFF
-	-	TRBV12-3/TRBV12-4	TRBJ2-5	TGTGCCAGCAGTTTAATCGAGACCCAGTACTTC	CASSLIETQYF
-	-	TRBV6-1	TRBJ1-6	TGTGCCAGCAGTGAACGCCAGGGTTCACCCCTCCACTTT	CASSERQGSPLHF
TRBD1	-	TRBV19	TRBJ1-5	TGTGCCAGTAGTATAGAGAGGGGGCGGAACAATCAGCCCCAGCATTTT	CASSIERGRNNQPQHF
TRBD1	-	TRBV7-7	TRBJ2-1	TGTGCTAGCAGCTTAAAAGGGACAGGGAGCGATGAGCAGTTCTTC	CASSLKGTGSDEQFF
-	once	TRBV3-1/TRBV3-2	TRBJ1-2	TGTGCCAGCAGCCCGGGGCACTCGGCGGGGGGCTACACCTTC	CASSPGHSAGGYTF
TRBD1	-	TRBV19	TRBJ1-5	TGTGCCAGTAGTATAGTGAAGGGGGCTAGGCAGCCCCAGCATTTT	CASSIVKGARQPQHF
-	-	TRBV18	TRBJ1-2	TGTGCCAGCTCACCGGACAGCGACTATGGCTACACCTTC	CASSPDSDYGYTF
-	-	TRBV5-1	TRBJ1-6	TGCGCCAGCAGGCCTTGGGGGGTAAGCTCCTATAATTCACCCCTCCACTTT	CASRPWGVSSYNSPLHF
TRBD2	-	TRBV27	TRBJ2-3	TGTGCCAGCAGTCCGGGCGGGGGTCCCCCCACAGATACGCAGTATTTT	CASSPGGGPPTDTQYF
-	-	TRBV6-5	TRBJ1-1	TGTGCCAGCAGTTACTCGGATAGGGCCGGCACTGAAGCTTTCTTT	CASSYSDRAGTEAFF
-	-	TRBV28	TRBJ2-1	TGTGCCAGCAGTTTAAATCCGCCAGCTTACAATGAGCAGTTCTTC	CASSLNPPAYNEQFF
TRBD1	-	TRBV28	TRBJ1-1	TGTGCCAGCAGTCGGGACAGGGTGAACACTGAAGCTTTCTTT	CASSRDRVNTEAFF
TRBD2	-	TRBV9	TRBJ2-2	TGTGCCAGCAGCGTAGGGCCGCGCGGGGGAAACACCGGGGAGCTGTTTTTT	CASSVGPRGGNTGELFF
-	-	TRBV30	TRBJ1-1	TGTGCCTGGAGTGTACAGGTGAACACTGAAGCTTTCTTT	CAWSVQVNTEAFF
-	-	TRBV7-9	TRBJ1-2	TGTGCCAGCAGCTTATCGGGGGATTTTAACTATGGCTACACCTTC	CASSLSGDFNYGYTF
-	-	TRBV28	TRBJ1-2	TGTGCCAGCAGTTTATCAACAGGGCCCCCCTATGGCTACACCTTC	CASSLSTGPPYGYTF
-	-	TRBV29-1	TRBJ2-7	TGCAGCGGAAGGACAGATTCCTACGAGCAGTACTTC	CSGRTDSYEQYF
-	-	TRBV2	TRBJ1-3	TGTGCCAGCAGTGATCAGGAATCTGGAAACACCATATATTTT	CASSDQESGNTIYF
-	-	TRBV5-1	TRBJ1-2	TGCGCCAGCATTTTAGTCTATGGCTACACCTTC	CASILVYGYTF
-	-	TRBV24-1	TRBJ2-5	TGTGCCACCAGTGATGGAAGCCAGGAGACCCAGTACTTC	CATSDGSQETQYF
-	-	TRBV7-2	TRBJ1-2	TGTGCCAGCAGCCCAACGGGGGCTGAGGGCTACACCTTC	CASSPTGAEGYTF